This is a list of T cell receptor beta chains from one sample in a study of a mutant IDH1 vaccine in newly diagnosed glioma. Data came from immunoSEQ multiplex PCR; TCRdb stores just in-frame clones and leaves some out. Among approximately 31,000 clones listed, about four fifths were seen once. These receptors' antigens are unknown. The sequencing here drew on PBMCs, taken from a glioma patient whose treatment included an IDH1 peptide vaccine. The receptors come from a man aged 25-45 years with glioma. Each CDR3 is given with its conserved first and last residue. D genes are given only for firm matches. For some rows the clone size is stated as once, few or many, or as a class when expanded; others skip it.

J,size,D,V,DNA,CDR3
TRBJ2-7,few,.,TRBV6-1,TGTGCCAGCAGCCCGGGCCCAGGGAGGAACGAGCAGTACTTC,CASSPGPGRNEQYF
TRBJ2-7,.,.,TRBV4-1,TGCGCCAGCAGCCAAGGTCAGTACTACGAGCAGTACTTC,CASSQGQYYEQYF
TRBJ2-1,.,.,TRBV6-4,TGTGCCAGCAGTCTCGACAGGAACAATGAGCAGTTCTTC,CASSLDRNNEQFF
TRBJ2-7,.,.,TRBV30,TGTGCCTGGAGTGTGGGGTTAAAGATCTCCTACGAGCAGTACTTC,CAWSVGLKISYEQYF
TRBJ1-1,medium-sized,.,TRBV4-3,TGCGCCAGCAGCCAAGAGGCAGGGCGGGACACTGAAGCTTTCTTT,CASSQEAGRDTEAFF
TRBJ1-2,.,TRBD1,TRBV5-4,TGTGCCAGCAGCTGGGGGTCCTCACAGGGGGCGTGGGGCTACACCTTC,CASSWGSSQGAWGYTF
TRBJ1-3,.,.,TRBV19,TGTGCCAGTAGTCTGACAGTGCCCCCACAACGGAACACCATATATTTT,CASSLTVPPQRNTIYF
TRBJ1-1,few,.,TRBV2,TGTGCCAGCATTAGGGACACCTTGAACACTGAAGCTTTCTTT,CASIRDTLNTEAFF
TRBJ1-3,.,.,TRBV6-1,TGTGCCAGCAGTGAAAATTATGGAAACACCATATATTTT,CASSENYGNTIYF
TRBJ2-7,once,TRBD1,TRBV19,TGTGCCACCGGGACAGGGGAAAATTACGAGCAGTACTTC,CATGTGENYEQYF
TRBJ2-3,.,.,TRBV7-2,TGTGCCAGCAGCTTAAGATACCGCACAGATACGCAGTATTTT,CASSLRYRTDTQYF
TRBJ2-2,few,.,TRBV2,TGTGCCAGCAGGGAGGTTTTTGCGAACACCGGGGAGCTGTTTTTT,CASREVFANTGELFF
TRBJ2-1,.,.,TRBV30,TGTGCCTGGAACCTTCGTGGAGGCGGAGGTGAGCAGTTCTTC,CAWNLRGGGGEQFF
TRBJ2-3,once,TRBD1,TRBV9,TGTGCCAGCAGCGCCAGGGGGACAGGGGGGTTGAGCACAGATACGCAGTATTTT,CASSARGTGGLSTDTQYF
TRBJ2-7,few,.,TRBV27,TGTGCCAGCAGTCCCCGGCTCCACGGCGAGCAGTACTTC,CASSPRLHGEQYF
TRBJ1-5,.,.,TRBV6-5,TGTGCCAGCAGTCAGGAACTCAATCAGCCCCAGCATTTT,CASSQELNQPQHF
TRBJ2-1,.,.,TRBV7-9,TGTGCCAGCAGGGACCTCAACAATGAGCAGTTCTTC,CASRDLNNEQFF
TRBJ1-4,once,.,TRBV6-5,TGTGCCAGCAGTGACAGGCCAACTAATGAAAAACTGTTTTTT,CASSDRPTNEKLFF
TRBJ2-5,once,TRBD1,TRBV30,TGTGCCTGGGGACAGGCGCAAGAGACCCAGTACTTC,CAWGQAQETQYF
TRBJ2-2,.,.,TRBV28,TGTGCCAGCAGCCCGAACACCGGGGAGCTGTTTTTT,CASSPNTGELFF
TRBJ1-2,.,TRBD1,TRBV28,TGTGCCACGGGACAGGGATCTGGCTACACCTTC,CATGQGSGYTF
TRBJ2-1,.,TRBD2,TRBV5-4,TGTGCCAGCAGCGTTAGCGGGAGGTCCTACAATGAGCAGTTCTTC,CASSVSGRSYNEQFF
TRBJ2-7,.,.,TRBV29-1,TGCAGCGTGCTAGTGTCGGACTACGAGCAGTACTTC,CSVLVSDYEQYF
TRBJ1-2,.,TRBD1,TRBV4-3,TGCGCCAGCAGCCAAGAATGGGACAGGGGGCAGGACTATGGCTACACCTTC,CASSQEWDRGQDYGYTF
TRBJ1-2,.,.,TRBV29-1,TGCAGCGCTGAGGGCAGGGGTAGTTCCTATGGCTACACCTTC,CSAEGRGSSYGYTF
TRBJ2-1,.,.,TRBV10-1,TGCGCCAGCAGTGAGCGAAGTAAGCAGTTCTTC,CASSERSKQFF
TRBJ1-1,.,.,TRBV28,TGTGCCAGCAGCCGTTCGAAGGCTGAAGCTTTCTTT,CASSRSKAEAFF
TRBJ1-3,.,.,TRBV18,TGTGCCAGCTCACCCCCGATCGGGGGCGTAGCTGGAAACACCATATATTTT,CASSPPIGGVAGNTIYF
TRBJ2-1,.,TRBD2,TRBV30,TGTGCCTGGAGCGGTGGTACGGGGGGCAATGAGCAGTTCTTC,CAWSGGTGGNEQFF
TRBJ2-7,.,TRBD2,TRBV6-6,TGTGCCAGCAGTCCCTCTGCTAGCGGGGACGAGCAGTACTTC,CASSPSASGDEQYF
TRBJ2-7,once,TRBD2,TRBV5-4,TGTGCCAGCAGCCGGACTAGCGGGACCTCCTACGAGCAGTACTTC,CASSRTSGTSYEQYF
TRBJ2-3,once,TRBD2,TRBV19,TGTGCCAGTAGCATTAGCGGGGGGGCCAGAGATACGCAGTATTTT,CASSISGGARDTQYF
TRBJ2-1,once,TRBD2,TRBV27,TGTGCCAGCAGTCTACGGGCCGGGACTAGCGGGTTTAATGAGCAGTTCTTC,CASSLRAGTSGFNEQFF
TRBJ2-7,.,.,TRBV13,TGTGCCAGCAGTCCAGCGAACTTACAGGGCAGAGCTTACGAGCAGTACTTC,CASSPANLQGRAYEQYF
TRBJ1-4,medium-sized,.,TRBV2,TGTGCCAGCGGCTTGAGTGCTAATGAAAAACTGTTTTTT,CASGLSANEKLFF
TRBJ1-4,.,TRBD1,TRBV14,TGTGCCAGCAGCCAAATAACAGGGGGCAGTGAAAAACTGTTTTTT,CASSQITGGSEKLFF
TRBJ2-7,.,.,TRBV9,TGTGCCAGCAGCGCGGACAGTACTTACGAGCAGTACTTC,CASSADSTYEQYF
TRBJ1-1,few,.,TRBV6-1,TGTGCCAGCAGTGACAACACGAACACTGAAGCTTTCTTT,CASSDNTNTEAFF
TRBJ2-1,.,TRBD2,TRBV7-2,TGTGCCAGCAGCGTACTAGCGGGAGATGGCTATGAGCAGTTCTTC,CASSVLAGDGYEQFF
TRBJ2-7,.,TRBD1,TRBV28,TGTGCCAGCAGTTTACAGGGGGATTCCTACGAGCAGTACTTC,CASSLQGDSYEQYF
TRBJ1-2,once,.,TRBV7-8,TGTGCCAGCAGCTTAGTTGGGGGGAACTATGGCTACACCTTC,CASSLVGGNYGYTF
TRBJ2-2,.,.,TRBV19,TGTGCCAGTAGTCTAGATCCAACCGGGGAGCTGTTTTTT,CASSLDPTGELFF
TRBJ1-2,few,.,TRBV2,TGTGCCAGCAGTGATGGGGCAGCCTATGGCTACACCTTC,CASSDGAAYGYTF
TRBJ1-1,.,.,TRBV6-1,TGTGCCAGCAGGCGCGGGGGGATAAACACTGAAGCTTTCTTT,CASRRGGINTEAFF
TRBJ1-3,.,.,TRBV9,TGTGCCAGCAGCTCGGGGATATCTGGAAACACCATATATTTT,CASSSGISGNTIYF
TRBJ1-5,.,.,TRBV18,TGTGCCAGCTCACCAGCAGGGAGCTATAGCAATCAGCCCCAGCATTTT,CASSPAGSYSNQPQHF
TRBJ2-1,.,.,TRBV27,TGTGCCAGCAGTTTCGGGCTCGCGGAGTTCTTC,CASSFGLAEFF